This T cell receptor (beta chain) comes out of a study of cytomegalovirus exposure and HLA in healthy donors. Whole-study results and caveats: Using the classifier, cytomegalovirus status was reportedly diagnosed with high specificity and sensitivity.

With 60 Vbeta and 13 Jbeta primers, the PCR was carried out. Per the original methods: Among the unique TCR beta chains that a later analysis counted, about 85 million in all, some 10 million were shared. Clones were sequenced by immunoSEQ multiplex PCR, and TCRdb holds only the in-frame ones, with some missing. From that table come the V and J calls and clone size; the DNA was used to work out D and trimming. The repertoire holds fewer than 100,000 clones, with about 80% as singletons. With respect to this clone: Its antigen is unknown.

The CDR3 extends over 13 amino acids. CDR1 is MGHDK and CDR2 is SYGVNS in the germline V gene. The V end was cut by 10 bases, the J end by 5 bases, with 18 bases between. This TCR was recovered from a man in his forties in good health and CMV-seronegative. Sample: PBMCs. The chain couples TRBV25-1 to TRBJ2-7, with D possibly TRBD1 on 6 matching bases. CDR3 residues: CATLVLGGHEQYF. The CDR3 bases are TGTGCCACCTTAGTTCTAGGGGGACACGAGCAGTACTTC.